These 28 T cell receptor beta chains were sequenced from one sample in a study of cytomegalovirus exposure and HLA in healthy donors. The study ran its PCR with 60 Vbeta and 13 Jbeta primers. Profiled with immunoSEQ multiplex PCR; TCRdb holds only in-frame clones, not every one. The sample shows around 130,000 clones, around 77% of them seen only once. Input material: PBMCs. These receptors were obtained from a man in his late teens or twenties in good health and CMV-seropositive.

The gene calls are TRBV15 and TRBJ1-2; D perhaps matches TRBD1 (5 bases). This CDR3 contains 15 residues. The germline CDR1 and CDR2 sequences are LNHNV and YYDKDF (reference sequence). V was clipped by 0 bases and J by 8 bases, with 16 bases between them. CDR3 nucleotide sequence: TGTGCCACCAGCAGAGATCGGACCGCAGGGCGAGGCTACACCTTC. Its protein product is CATSRDRTAGRGYTF.

The rearrangement joins TRBV16 to TRBJ1-2; 7 bases fit TRBD1. The ends lost 0 bases at V and 6 bases at J; junction bases unmatched: 4. Germline values: CDR1 KGHSY, CDR2 FQNENV. The CDR3 length is 14 residues. CDR3 in amino acids: CASSQSRQGDGYTF. In DNA form, the CDR3 reads TGTGCCAGCAGCCAATCGAGACAGGGTGATGGCTACACCTTC.

This chain connects TRBV5-6 to TRBJ1-4, with 8 bases matching TRBD1. Trimming removed 4 bases from V and 14 bases from J; junction bases left unmatched: 13. The V gene's germline CDR1 is SGHDT and CDR2 YYEEEE. The CDR3 length is 14 residues. The CDR3 sequence is CASSLRTGLYDLFF. The CDR3 coding sequence is TGTGCCAGCAGCCTCCGGACAGGGTTATATGATCTGTTTTTT.

The V gene is TRBV7-3, the J gene TRBJ1-2; possible D gene TRBD1, 5 bases. Trimming shortened V by 0 bases and J by 6 bases, and 8 bases separated the two germline ends. The germline CDR1 and CDR2 sequences are SGHTA and FQGTGA. The CDR3 sequence is 13 residues long. The CDR3 DNA follows: TGTGCCAGCAGCTTAACAGGGGTTGATGGCTACACCTTC. This sequence encodes CASSLTGVDGYTF.

This clone showed up many times. The chain combines TRBV7-9 with TRBJ1-5; TRBD1 agrees at 7 bases. The CDR3 loop spans 16 amino acids. V was clipped by 6 bases and J by 6 bases; unmatched bases: 14. CDR1 and CDR2 (germline): SEHNR, FQNEAQ (reference sequence). The CDR3 sequence: CASSPQGTPAGQPQHF. CDR3 in DNA: TGTGCCAGCAGTCCACAGGGGACCCCCGCTGGTCAGCCCCAGCATTTT.

V gene TRBV9 combines with J gene TRBJ1-1; D not resolved. This CDR3 has 12 residues. Per germline, CDR1 SGDLS and CDR2 YYNGEE. Trimming took 0 bases from V and 7 from J, leaving 7 bases between them. In DNA, the CDR3 is TGTGCCAGCAGCGTAGGTGCCGGTGAAGCTTTCTTT. It codes for CASSVGAGEAFF.

This rearrangement joins TRBV5-4 to TRBJ2-5, with D possibly being TRBD2 (6 bases). Germline V gives CDR1 SGHNT, CDR2 YYREEE (reference sequence). Trimming left V 4 bases short and J 5 bases short, with 18 bases between. The CDR3 spans 15 residues. CDR3 residues: CASSGGSRAGETQYF. CDR3 DNA sequence: TGTGCCAGCAGCGGGGGGTCGAGGGCCGGGGAGACCCAGTACTTC.

V gene TRBV6-5 combines with J gene TRBJ1-1; 7 bases line up with TRBD1. The CDR3 runs to 14 residues. The germline CDR1 and CDR2 sequences are MNHEY and SVGAGI. V gave up 5 bases and J gave up 5 bases; unmatched junction bases: 8. The CDR3 coding sequence is TGTGCCAGCAGTGGACCTTCCAGGGGGACTGAAGCTTTCTTT. Amino acids: CASSGPSRGTEAFF.

This sequence joins TRBV6-5 and TRBJ1-1; 8 nucleotides match TRBD1. The CDR3 extends over 14 amino acids. Per the germline V gene, CDR1 is MNHEY and CDR2 is SVGAGI. After removal of 4 bases from V and 5 bases from J, the junction contained 6 bases not matched to a gene. The CDR3 loop reads CASSLVRGQTEAFF. In nucleotides, the CDR3 is TGTGCCAGCAGTTTGGTCAGGGGGCAAACTGAAGCTTTCTTT.

The chain joins TRBV4-1 to TRBJ1-2; unclear D gene. The CDR3 runs 13 residues. V lost 3 bases and J lost 3, with 8 bases in between. CDR1 is MGHRA, CDR2 YSYEKL, per germline. DNA for the CDR3: TGCGCCAGCAGCCAGAGTCCGGACTATGGCTACACCTTC. Residues: CASSQSPDYGYTF.

The J gene is TRBJ1-1, the V gene TRBV2; the D is unclear. The CDR3 length is 13 residues. Trimming took off 5 bases at V and 1 base at J, with 8 bases between the two ends. Germline CDR1 is SNHLY and CDR2 is FYNNEI. This chain's CDR3 is CASSSDSNTEAFF. CDR3 sequence (DNA): TGTGCCAGCAGTTCCGACTCGAACACTGAAGCTTTCTTT. Based on the CDR3 plus reference TRBV2 and TRBJ1-1, the full variable domain is EPEVTQTPSHQVTQMGQEVILRCVPISNHLYFYWYRQILGQKVEFLVSFYNNEISEKSEIFDDQFSVERPDGSNFTLKIRSTKLEDSAMYFCASSSDSNTEAFFGQGTRLTVV.

Only a few counts were recorded for this clone. The V and J genes are TRBV6-6 and TRBJ1-2, with a tentative D call TRBD1 (5 bases). V was pared by 6 bases and J by 10 bases, with 18 bases between. Germline V gives CDR1 MNHNY, CDR2 SVGAGI (reference sequence). The CDR3 is 13 residues long. The CDR3 nucleotides read TGTGCCAGCAGGCAAGGATCCAGGGTCTACTACACCTTC. This sequence encodes CASRQGSRVYYTF.

The chain links TRBV5-1 to TRBJ2-5; 10 bases fit TRBD2. CDR3 size: 15 residues. V trimming: 1 base; J trimming: 9 bases; junction bases outside the gene matches: 9. Germline V gene sequence: CDR1 SGHRS, CDR2 YFSETQ. CDR3 DNA sequence: TGCGCCAGCAGCTTGCTTACTAGCGGGGACTTGGCCCAGTACTTC. It is translated as CASSLLTSGDLAQYF.

The genes are TRBV5-1 and TRBJ2-2; 7 bases fit TRBD1. Looked up from germline, CDR1 is SGHRS and CDR2 is YFSETQ. CDR3 size: 15 residues. V trimming: 3 bases; J trimming: 4 bases; junction bases outside the gene matches: 6. Written as DNA, the CDR3 is TGCGCCAGCAGCTCCGGGACAGCAGTCACCGGGGAGCTGTTTTTT. Translated, it gives CASSSGTAVTGELFF.

The sample holds a few counts of this clone. The rearrangement uses TRBV6-5 and TRBJ1-2; TRBD1 is a possible D gene (6 bases). The CDR3 length is 13 residues. The V gene's germline CDR1 is MNHEY and CDR2 SVGAGI. The V end was cut by 9 bases, the J end by 5 bases, with 16 bases between. The CDR3: CASNTGTGYGYTF. The CDR3 region has the DNA TGTGCCAGTAATACAGGGACCGGGTATGGCTACACCTTC.

This chain links TRBV15 with TRBJ2-3; D call uncertain. This CDR3 has 16 amino acids. Germline-derived CDR1 and CDR2 are LNHNV and YYDKDF (reference sequence). Trimming stripped 0 bases from V and 2 bases from J, with 12 bases between. The CDR3 sequence is CATSRDLMRNTDTQYF. In DNA form, the CDR3 reads TGTGCCACCAGCAGAGATTTAATGCGCAACACAGATACGCAGTATTTT.

The table lists this clone with a count of one. The rearrangement joins TRBV18 to TRBJ2-1; possibly TRBD1 for D (5 bases). Germline loops: CDR1 KGHSH, CDR2 LQKENI. V gave up 3 bases and J gave up 10 bases, with 7 bases separating them. The CDR3 extends over 11 amino acids. CDR3 residues: CASSPKGEQFF. CDR3 DNA: TGTGCCAGCTCACCGAAGGGGGAGCAGTTCTTC. Full variable domain (missing parts from reference TRBV18 and TRBJ2-1): NAGVMQNPRHLVRRRGQEARLRCSPMKGHSHVYWYRQLPEEGLKFMVYLQKENIIDESGMPKERFSAEFPKEGPSILRIQQVVRGDSAAYFCASSPKGEQFFGPGTRLTVL.

The chain employs TRBV6-5 and TRBJ2-1; 8 bases agree with TRBD2. The trim removed 2 bases at V and 9 bases at J, leaving 3 bases unmatched. The germline V gene encodes CDR1 MNHEY and CDR2 SVGAGI. The CDR3 runs to 13 residues. The CDR3 DNA reads TGTGCCAGCAGTTACCGGGGGGGCATTGAGCAGTTCTTC. Translating it yields CASSYRGGIEQFF.

CDR3 protein: CAWSARGKLFF. CDR3 sequence (DNA): TGTGCCTGGAGTGCCCGAGGGAAACTGTTTTTT. This chain joins TRBV30 and TRBJ1-4; no clear D gene. The CDR3 runs to 11 residues. The germline gives CDR1 GTSNPN, CDR2 SVGIG (reference sequence). The germline V and J ends were trimmed by 1 base and 11 bases, with 8 bases remaining between them.

This chain connects TRBV6-1 to TRBJ1-1; 8 bases align to TRBD1. Germline V gene data show CDR1 as MNHNS and CDR2 as SASEGT. This CDR3 region has 15 residues. V shed 5 bases and J 3 bases; nucleotides not matched to a gene: 8. CDR3 in amino acids: CASSPPTGAHTEAFF. The CDR3 DNA sequence: TGTGCCAGCAGTCCTCCGACAGGGGCGCACACTGAAGCTTTCTTT.

This rearrangement joins TRBV6-6 to TRBJ1-3; the match to TRBD1 covers 10 bases. The J segment lost 4 bases and the V segment lost 5 bases, leaving 2 bases of the junction unmatched. This CDR3 has 14 amino acids. Germline V gives CDR1 MNHNY, CDR2 SVGAGI (reference sequence). CDR3 nucleotides: TGTGCCAGCAGTGACAGGGGGCAAGGAAACACCATATATTTT. This codes for CASSDRGQGNTIYF.

The rearrangement joins TRBV27 to TRBJ2-7; D might be TRBD2 (5 bases). This CDR3 comprises 14 residues. Trimming took 5 bases from V and 6 from J, leaving 17 bases between them. Germline V gives CDR1 MNHEY, CDR2 SMNVEV (reference sequence). The DNA for the CDR3 is TGTGCCAGCAGTCCCCAACCGGGGTTTAGCGAGCAGTACTTC. Its protein is CASSPQPGFSEQYF.

This clone was recorded a few times. The chain uses TRBV27 and TRBJ2-6, with 7 bases aligning to TRBD1. Germline lookup yields CDR1 MNHEY and CDR2 SMNVEV (reference sequence). J lost 4 bases, V lost 5 bases, and 23 bases had no gene match. This CDR3 is built from 21 residues. CDR3 sequence (DNA): TGTGCCAGCAGTCCCTCCCCAGGACAGGCCTCTATAGGTTCCGGGGCCAACGTCCTGACTTTC. Its protein product is CASSPSPGQASIGSGANVLTF.

This CDR3 is CASSLGGFSEQYF. The CDR3 DNA follows: TGTGCCAGCAGCTTGGGGGGCTTCTCCGAGCAGTACTTC. The rearrangement joins TRBV5-6 to TRBJ2-7, with D possibly matching TRBD1 (5 bases). Per germline, CDR1 SGHDT and CDR2 YYEEEE. V was clipped by 0 bases and J by 6 bases, with 10 bases between them. The CDR3 is 13 amino acids.

J is TRBJ2-3 and V is TRBV5-4; 9 bases are shared with TRBD1. The CDR3 covers 15 residues. Trimming at V came to 5 bases and at J to 6 bases, leaving 10 bases not matched to a gene. Germline CDR1 reads SGHNT; CDR2 reads YYREEE (reference sequence). The CDR3 DNA reads TGTGCCAGCAGAACACAGGGGGCCCTAACGGATACGCAGTATTTT. Encoded protein: CASRTQGALTDTQYF. Full variable domain (rest looked up from reference TRBV5-4 and TRBJ2-3): ETGVTQSPTHLIKTRGQQVTLRCSSQSGHNTVSWYQQALGQGPQFIFQYYREEENGRGNFPPRFSGLQFPNYSSELNVNALELDDSALYLCASRTQGALTDTQYFGPGTRLTVL.

The rearrangement links TRBV5-1 to TRBJ1-1; a weak D match, TRBD1 (5 bases). CDR1 SGHRS and CDR2 YFSETQ come from the germline V gene. Between the trimmed V and J ends, which lost 4 bases and 1 base, there was a span of 11 bases. The CDR3 covers 14 residues. As DNA, the CDR3 is TGCGCCAGCAGCCTAAATACAGGGAACACTGAAGCTTTCTTT. Amino acids: CASSLNTGNTEAFF. The full variable domain, with the rest looked up from reference TRBV5-1 and TRBJ1-1, is KAGVTQTPRYLIKTRGQQVTLSCSPISGHRSVSWYQQTPGQGLQFLFEYFSETQRNKGNFPGRFSGRQFSNSRSEMNVSTLELGDSALYLCASSLNTGNTEAFFGQGTRLTVV.

This chain joins TRBV25-1 and TRBJ2-5, with TRBD1 as a possible D gene (6 bases). Germline lookup yields CDR1 MGHDK and CDR2 SYGVNS. CDR3 length equals 15 residues. V dropped 1 base and J dropped 1 base, with 10 bases sitting between them. CDR3 protein: CASSESDRFQETQYF. In DNA, the CDR3 is TGTGCCAGCAGTGAATCTGACAGGTTCCAAGAGACCCAGTACTTC.

The V gene is TRBV15, the J gene TRBJ1-5; possible D gene TRBD1, 6 bases. CDR3 length: 17 residues. Germline values: CDR1 LNHNV, CDR2 YYDKDF (reference sequence). The germline V and J ends were trimmed by 8 bases and 6 bases, with 26 bases remaining between them. In nucleotides, the CDR3 is TGTGCCACCGTTGGTCCGGTCAAGGGGGTGAGGGTTCAGCCCCAGCATTTT. It encodes CATVGPVKGVRVQPQHF.